This passage covers 9 T cell receptor beta chains from one sample sequenced in a study of T cell responses to AZD1222 COVID-19 vaccine. TCRdb keeps only in-frame clones here, not all; method: immunoSEQ multiplex PCR. The sample holds fewer than 130,000 clones, roughly nine tenths seen once. Sequenced material: peripheral blood, taken on day 0 of AZD1222 vaccination. These receptors were taken from an adult in good health.

The DNA for the CDR3 is TGTGCCAGTAGTAGTGGGGGCTTCGCGAACACCGGGGAGCTGTTTTTT. Its translation is CASSSGGFANTGELFF. The chain is built from TRBV19 and TRBJ2-2, with D possibly matching TRBD1 (6 bases). CDR3 length: 16 amino acids. Trimming left V 4 bases short and J 0 bases short, with 12 bases between. Germline assignment: CDR1 LNHDA and CDR2 SQIVND (reference sequence).

V usage is TRBV5-6 and J usage is TRBJ2-7; 7 bases fit TRBD2. CDR3 length: 15 residues. The V segment lost 4 bases and the J segment 3 bases; nucleotides outside the gene matches: 10. CDR1 and CDR2 from the germline V gene are SGHDT and YYEEEE. The CDR3 DNA sequence: TGTGCCAGCAGCGCCGTGGGGGGGTCTTTCTACGAGCAGTACTTC. Translated: CASSAVGGSFYEQYF.

This clone was observed a handful of times. This sequence joins TRBV28 and TRBJ2-1; weak D call: TRBD2 (6 bases). Per germline, CDR1 MDHEN and CDR2 SYDVKM. This CDR3 is built from 12 residues. The ends were cut back, 2 bases at V and 13 bases at J, with 12 bases in the middle. The CDR3 DNA reads TGTGCCAGCAGTTTACCGGGACTTCTACAGTTCTTC. Amino acid sequence: CASSLPGLLQFF.

This chain links TRBV2 with TRBJ2-5; 7 bases map to TRBD2. The CDR3 is 14 residues long. Germline loops: CDR1 SNHLY, CDR2 FYNNEI. After removal of 8 bases from V and 5 bases from J, the junction contained 11 bases not matched to a gene. CDR3 sequence (DNA): TGTGCCAGCTCCGACCCCCCCGGGGGGGAGACCCAGTACTTC. This encodes CASSDPPGGETQYF.

This chain uses TRBV15 with TRBJ1-4; 10 bases align to TRBD1. This CDR3 spans 14 amino acids. Looked up from germline, CDR1 is LNHNV and CDR2 is YYDKDF (reference sequence). The J segment lost 8 bases and the V segment lost 3 bases, leaving 3 bases of the junction unmatched. The DNA of the CDR3 is TGTGCCACCAGCAGGGGGACAGGGGAGGAAAAACTGTTTTTT. Protein product: CATSRGTGEEKLFF. Combining the CDR3 with reference TRBV15 and TRBJ1-4 gives the whole variable domain DAMVIQNPRYQVTQFGKPVTLSCSQTLNHNVMYWYQQKSSQAPKLLFHYYDKDFNNEADTPDNFQSRRPNTSFCFLDIRSPGLGDTAMYLCATSRGTGEEKLFFGSGTQLSVL.

Here the CDR3 reads CAISGQEREKLFF. As DNA, the CDR3 is TGTGCCATCAGCGGACAGGAGAGGGAAAAACTGTTTTTT. J is TRBJ1-4 and V is TRBV10-3, with 7 bases lining up with TRBD1. From germline, CDR1 is ENHRY and CDR2 SYGVKD. V lost 6 bases, J lost 8 bases, and 6 bases stayed unmatched. The CDR3 length is 13 residues.

The V call is TRBV5-1, the J call TRBJ1-4, with D tentatively TRBD1 (5 bases). The CDR3 spans 15 residues. Germline CDR1 reads SGHRS; CDR2 reads YFSETQ. The V end lost 4 bases, the J end lost 3 bases, and 13 bases lay between the germline ends. CDR3 DNA: TGCGCCAGCAGCCCTGGGGGGGTAGCTAATGAAAAACTGTTTTTT. This translates into CASSPGGVANEKLFF.

V usage is TRBV6-1 and J usage is TRBJ1-6; a possible D gene is TRBD1 (6 bases). Between the trimmed V and J ends, which lost 2 bases and 13 bases, there was a span of 12 bases. The CDR3 sequence is 13 residues long. CDR1 is MNHNS, CDR2 SASEGT, per germline. The CDR3 protein is CASSEMWQGPLHF. CDR3 coding DNA: TGTGCCAGCAGTGAAATGTGGCAGGGGCCCCTCCACTTT.

This clone was recorded only once. The chain uses TRBV2 and TRBJ2-5, with 10 bases matching TRBD1. J was trimmed by 2 bases and V by 4 bases; bases with no gene match: 1. Germline V CDR1 and CDR2: SNHLY, FYNNEI. The CDR3 runs to 14 residues. Here the CDR3 reads CASSADRGQETQYF. For the CDR3, the DNA is TGTGCCAGCAGTGCGGACAGGGGGCAAGAGACCCAGTACTTC. Looking up the rest from reference TRBV2 and TRBJ2-5 gives the full variable domain: EPEVTQTPSHQVTQMGQEVILRCVPISNHLYFYWYRQILGQKVEFLVSFYNNEISEKSEIFDDQFSVERPDGSNFTLKIRSTKLEDSAMYFCASSADRGQETQYFGPGTRLLVL.